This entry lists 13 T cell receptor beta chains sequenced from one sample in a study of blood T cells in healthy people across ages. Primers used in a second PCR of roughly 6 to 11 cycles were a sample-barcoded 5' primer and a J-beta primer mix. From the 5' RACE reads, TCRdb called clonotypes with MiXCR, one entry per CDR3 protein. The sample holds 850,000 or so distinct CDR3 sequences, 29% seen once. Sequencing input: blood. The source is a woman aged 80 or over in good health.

The CDR3 sequence: CASSPRTGRSNTGELFF. Here the CDR3 DNA reads TGTGCCAGCTCACCACGGACAGGGAGATCGAACACCGGGGAGCTGTTTTTT. The V call is TRBV18, the J call TRBJ2-2, with 8 bases that match TRBD1. Germline V gives CDR1 KGHSH, CDR2 LQKENI. The CDR3 consists of 17 residues. The V and J ends lost 1 base and 0 bases, in that order; junction bases with no gene match: 4.

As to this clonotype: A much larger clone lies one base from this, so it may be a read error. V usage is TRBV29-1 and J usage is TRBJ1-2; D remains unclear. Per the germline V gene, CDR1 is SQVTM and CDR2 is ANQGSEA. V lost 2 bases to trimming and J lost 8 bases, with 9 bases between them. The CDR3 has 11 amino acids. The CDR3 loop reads CSVESGLGYTF. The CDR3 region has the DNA TGCAGCGTTGAATCCGGTTTGGGCTACACCTTC.

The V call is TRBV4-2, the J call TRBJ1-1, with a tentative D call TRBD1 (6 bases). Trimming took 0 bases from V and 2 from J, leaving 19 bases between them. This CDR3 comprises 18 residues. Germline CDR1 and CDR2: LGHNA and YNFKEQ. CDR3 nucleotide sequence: TGTGCCAGCAGCCAAGATCGGGGAGGGGGGGGCCGAAACACTGAAGCTTTCTTT. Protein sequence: CASSQDRGGGGRNTEAFF.

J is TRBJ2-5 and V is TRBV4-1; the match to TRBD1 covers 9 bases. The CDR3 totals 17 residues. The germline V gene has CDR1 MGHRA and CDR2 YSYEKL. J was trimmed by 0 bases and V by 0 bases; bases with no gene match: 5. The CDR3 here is CASSQDQGQGYQETQYF. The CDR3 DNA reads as TGCGCCAGCAGCCAAGATCAGGGACAGGGCTACCAAGAGACCCAGTACTTC.

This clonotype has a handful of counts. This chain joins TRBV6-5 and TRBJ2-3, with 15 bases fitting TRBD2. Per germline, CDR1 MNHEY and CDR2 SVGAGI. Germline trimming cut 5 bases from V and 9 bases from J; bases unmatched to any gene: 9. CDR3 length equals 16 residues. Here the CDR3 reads CASSRGLAGGPVTQYF. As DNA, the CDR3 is TGTGCCAGCAGTCGTGGACTAGCGGGGGGGCCGGTCACGCAGTATTTT.

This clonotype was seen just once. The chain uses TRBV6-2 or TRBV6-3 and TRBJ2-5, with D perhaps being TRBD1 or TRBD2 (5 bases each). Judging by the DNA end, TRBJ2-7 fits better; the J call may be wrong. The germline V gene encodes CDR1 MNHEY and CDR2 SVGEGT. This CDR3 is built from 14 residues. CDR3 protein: CASRYGDAFYEQYF. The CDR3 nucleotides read TGTGCCAGCAGATACGGGGACGCCTTCTACGAGCAGTACTTC.

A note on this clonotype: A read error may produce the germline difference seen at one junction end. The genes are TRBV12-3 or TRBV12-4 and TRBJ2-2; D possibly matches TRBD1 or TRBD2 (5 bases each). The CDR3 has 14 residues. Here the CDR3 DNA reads TGTGCCAGCGGTCCCGGGACCAACACCGGGGAGCGGTTTTTT. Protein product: CASGPGTNTGERFF.

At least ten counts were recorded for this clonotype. CDR3 residues: CASRLSVNTEAFF. The CDR3 coding sequence is TGTGCCAGCAGACTATCAGTGAACACTGAAGCTTTCTTT. The chain couples TRBV7-2 to TRBJ1-1; D uncertain. In germline, CDR1 is SGHTA, CDR2 FQGNSA. CDR3 length equals 13 residues. The V and J ends lost 6 bases and 0 bases respectively, with 8 bases between them.

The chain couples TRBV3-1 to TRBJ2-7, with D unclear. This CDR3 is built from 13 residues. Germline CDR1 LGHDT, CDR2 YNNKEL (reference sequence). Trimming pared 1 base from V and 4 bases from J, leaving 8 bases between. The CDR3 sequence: CASSQADSYEQYF. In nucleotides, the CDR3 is TGTGCCAGCAGCCAAGCGGATTCTTACGAGCAGTACTTC.

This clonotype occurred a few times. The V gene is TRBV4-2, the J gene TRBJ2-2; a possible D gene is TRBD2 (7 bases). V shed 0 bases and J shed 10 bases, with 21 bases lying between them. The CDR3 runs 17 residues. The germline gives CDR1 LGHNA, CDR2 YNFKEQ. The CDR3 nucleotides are TGTGCCAGCAGCCAAGATATGCGGGGGCCCGATCGTACGGAGCTGTTTTTT. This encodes CASSQDMRGPDRTELFF.

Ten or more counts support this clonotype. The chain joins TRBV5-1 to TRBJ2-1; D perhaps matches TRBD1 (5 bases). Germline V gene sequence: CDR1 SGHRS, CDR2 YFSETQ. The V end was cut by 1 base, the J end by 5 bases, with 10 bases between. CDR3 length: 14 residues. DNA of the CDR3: TGCGCCAGCAGCTTGCACGACAGTAACAATGAGCAGTTCTTC. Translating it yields CASSLHDSNNEQFF.

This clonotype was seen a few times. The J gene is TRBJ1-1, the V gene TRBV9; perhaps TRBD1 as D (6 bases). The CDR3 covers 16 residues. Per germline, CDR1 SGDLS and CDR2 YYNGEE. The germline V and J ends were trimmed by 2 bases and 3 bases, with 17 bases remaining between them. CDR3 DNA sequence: TGTGCCAGCAGCGTTAGCGGGGGGGCCGGGCACACTGAAGCTTTCTTT. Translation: CASSVSGGAGHTEAFF.

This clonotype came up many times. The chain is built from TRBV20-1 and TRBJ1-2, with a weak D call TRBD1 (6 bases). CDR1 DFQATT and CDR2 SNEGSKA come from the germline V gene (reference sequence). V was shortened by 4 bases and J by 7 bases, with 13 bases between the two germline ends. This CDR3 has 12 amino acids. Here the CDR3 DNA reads TGCAGTGCTACGGACAGCCCCTCTGGCTACACCTTC. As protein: CSATDSPSGYTF.